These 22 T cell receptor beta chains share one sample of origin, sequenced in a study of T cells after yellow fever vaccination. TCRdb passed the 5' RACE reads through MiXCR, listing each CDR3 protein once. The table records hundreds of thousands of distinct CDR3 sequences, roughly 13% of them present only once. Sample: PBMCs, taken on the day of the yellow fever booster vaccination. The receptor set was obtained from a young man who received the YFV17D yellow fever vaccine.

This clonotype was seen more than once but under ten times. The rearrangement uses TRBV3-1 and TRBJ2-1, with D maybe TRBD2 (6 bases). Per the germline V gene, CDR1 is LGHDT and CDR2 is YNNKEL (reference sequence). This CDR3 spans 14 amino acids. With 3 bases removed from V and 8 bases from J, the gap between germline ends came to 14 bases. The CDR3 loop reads CASSHGRDSYEQFF. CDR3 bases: TGTGCCAGCAGCCATGGCCGGGACTCCTATGAGCAGTTCTTC.

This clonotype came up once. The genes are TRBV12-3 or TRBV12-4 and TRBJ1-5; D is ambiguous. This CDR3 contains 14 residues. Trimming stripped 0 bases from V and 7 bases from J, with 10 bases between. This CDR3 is CASSLAFPTQPQHF. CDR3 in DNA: TGTGCCAGCAGTTTAGCGTTTCCTACCCAGCCCCAGCATTTT.

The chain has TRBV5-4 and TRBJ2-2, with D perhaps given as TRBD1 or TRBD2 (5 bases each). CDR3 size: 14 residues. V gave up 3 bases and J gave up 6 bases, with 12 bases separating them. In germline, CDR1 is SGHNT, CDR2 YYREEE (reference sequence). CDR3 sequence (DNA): TGTGCCAGCAGCTCCGGGACGAAGGCCGGGGAGCTGTTTTTT. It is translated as CASSSGTKAGELFF.

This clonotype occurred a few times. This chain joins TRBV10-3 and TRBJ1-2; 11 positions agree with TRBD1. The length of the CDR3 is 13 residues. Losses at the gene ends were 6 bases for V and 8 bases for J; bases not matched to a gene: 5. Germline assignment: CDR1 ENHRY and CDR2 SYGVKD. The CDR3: CAISGQGATGYTF. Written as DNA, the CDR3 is TGTGCCATCAGCGGACAGGGGGCAACGGGCTACACCTTC.

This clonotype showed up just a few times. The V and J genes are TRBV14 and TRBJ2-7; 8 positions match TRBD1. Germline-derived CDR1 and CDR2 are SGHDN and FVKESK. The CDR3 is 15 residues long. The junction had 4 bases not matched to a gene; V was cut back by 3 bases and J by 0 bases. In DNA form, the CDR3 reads TGTGCCAGCAGCCAGTGGACAGGGAGCTCCTACGAGCAGTACTTC. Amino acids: CASSQWTGSSYEQYF.

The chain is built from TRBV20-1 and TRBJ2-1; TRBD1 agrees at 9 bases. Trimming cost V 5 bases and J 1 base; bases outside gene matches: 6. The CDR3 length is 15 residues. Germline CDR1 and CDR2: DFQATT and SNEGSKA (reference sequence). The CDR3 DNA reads TGCAGTGCTTACGGACAGGGGTTTTCCTACAATGAGCAGTTCTTC. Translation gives CSAYGQGFSYNEQFF.

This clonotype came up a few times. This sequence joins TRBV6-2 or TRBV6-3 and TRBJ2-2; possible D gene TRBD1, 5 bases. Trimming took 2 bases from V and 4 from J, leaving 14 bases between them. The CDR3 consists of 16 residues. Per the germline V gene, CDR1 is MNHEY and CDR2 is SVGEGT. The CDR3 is CASSYPVGAPTGELFF. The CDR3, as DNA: TGTGCCAGCAGTTACCCCGTTGGGGCGCCCACCGGGGAGCTGTTTTTT.

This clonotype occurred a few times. Here the CDR3 reads CASSGAGAYNEQFF. CDR3 nucleotides: TGTGCCAGCAGTGGTGCGGGAGCTTACAATGAGCAGTTCTTC. The rearrangement joins TRBV2 to TRBJ2-1; 7 bases align to TRBD2. V shed 4 bases and J 4 bases; nucleotides not matched to a gene: 4. This CDR3 has 14 amino acids. CDR1 SNHLY and CDR2 FYNNEI come from the germline V gene.

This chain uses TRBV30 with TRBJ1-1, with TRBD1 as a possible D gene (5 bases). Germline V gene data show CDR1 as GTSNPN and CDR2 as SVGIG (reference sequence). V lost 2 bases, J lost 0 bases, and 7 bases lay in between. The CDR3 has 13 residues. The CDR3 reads CAWSPQVNTEAFF. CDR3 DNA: TGTGCCTGGAGTCCACAGGTGAACACTGAAGCTTTCTTT.

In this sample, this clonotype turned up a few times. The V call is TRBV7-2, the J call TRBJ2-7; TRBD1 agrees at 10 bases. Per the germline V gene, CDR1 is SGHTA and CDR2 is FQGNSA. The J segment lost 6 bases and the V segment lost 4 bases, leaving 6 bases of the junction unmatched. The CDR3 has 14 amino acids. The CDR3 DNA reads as TGTGCCAGCAGCTATCGACAGGGGGCGGGCGAGCAGTACTTC. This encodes CASSYRQGAGEQYF.

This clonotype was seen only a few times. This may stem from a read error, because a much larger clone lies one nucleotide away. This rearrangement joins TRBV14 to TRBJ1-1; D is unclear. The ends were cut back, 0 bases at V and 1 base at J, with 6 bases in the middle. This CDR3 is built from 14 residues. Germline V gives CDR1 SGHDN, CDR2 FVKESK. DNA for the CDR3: TGTGCCAGCAGCCAAGAAGGATGGAACACTGAAGCTTTCTTT. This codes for CASSQEGWNTEAFF.

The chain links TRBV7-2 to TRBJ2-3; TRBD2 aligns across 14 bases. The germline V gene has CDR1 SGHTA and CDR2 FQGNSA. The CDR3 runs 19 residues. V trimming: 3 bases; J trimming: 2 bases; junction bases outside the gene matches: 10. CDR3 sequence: CASSLAPGLAGVSTDTQYF. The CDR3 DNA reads TGTGCCAGCAGCTTGGCTCCGGGACTAGCGGGAGTATCCACAGATACGCAGTATTTT.

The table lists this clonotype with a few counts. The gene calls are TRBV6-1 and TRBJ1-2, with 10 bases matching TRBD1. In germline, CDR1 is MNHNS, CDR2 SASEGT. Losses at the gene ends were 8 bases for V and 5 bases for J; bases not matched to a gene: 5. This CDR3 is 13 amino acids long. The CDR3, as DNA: TGTGCCAGCGGGACAGGGGTTGGGTATGGCTACACCTTC. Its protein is CASGTGVGYGYTF.

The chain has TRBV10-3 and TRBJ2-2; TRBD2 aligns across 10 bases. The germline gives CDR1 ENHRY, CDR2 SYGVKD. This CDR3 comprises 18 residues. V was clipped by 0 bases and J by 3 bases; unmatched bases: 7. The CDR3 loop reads CAISESRTSGGYTGELFF. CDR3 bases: TGTGCCATCAGTGAGTCAAGGACTAGCGGAGGGTACACCGGGGAGCTGTTTTTT.

CDR3 sequence (DNA): TGCAGCGTTGAACAGGACGGTACGCAGTATTTT. It specifies CSVEQDGTQYF. This chain joins TRBV29-1 and TRBJ2-3; D unresolved. This CDR3 spans 11 amino acids. Trimming removed 2 bases from V and 8 bases from J, with 8 bases in between. Germline CDR1 SQVTM, CDR2 ANQGSEA.

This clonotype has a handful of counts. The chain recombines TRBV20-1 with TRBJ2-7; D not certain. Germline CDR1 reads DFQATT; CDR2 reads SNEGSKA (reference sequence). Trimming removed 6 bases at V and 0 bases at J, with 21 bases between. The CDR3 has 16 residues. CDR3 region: CSAPPEFFLGSYEQYF. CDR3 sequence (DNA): TGCAGTGCCCCTCCCGAGTTTTTTCTTGGCTCCTACGAGCAGTACTTC.

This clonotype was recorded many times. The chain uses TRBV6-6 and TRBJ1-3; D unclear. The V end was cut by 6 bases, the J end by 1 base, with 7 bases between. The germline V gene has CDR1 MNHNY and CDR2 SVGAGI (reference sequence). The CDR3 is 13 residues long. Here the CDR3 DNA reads TGTGCCAGCAGGCTGGGTTCTGGAAACACCATATATTTT. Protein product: CASRLGSGNTIYF.

In DNA form, the CDR3 reads TGTGCCAGCGCGCCCGGGACTACTAACACCGGGGAGCTGTTTTTT. Its protein is CASAPGTTNTGELFF. V and J are TRBV9 and TRBJ2-2, with 7 bases identical to TRBD2. CDR1 is SGDLS, CDR2 YYNGEE, per germline. J lost 2 bases, V lost 7 bases, and 8 bases had no gene match. The CDR3 loop spans 15 amino acids.

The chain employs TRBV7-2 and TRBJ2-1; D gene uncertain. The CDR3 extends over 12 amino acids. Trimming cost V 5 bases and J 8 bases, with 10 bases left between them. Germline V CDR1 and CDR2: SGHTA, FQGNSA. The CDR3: CASSPSYHEQFF. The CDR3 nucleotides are TGTGCCAGCAGCCCCTCGTACCATGAGCAGTTCTTC.

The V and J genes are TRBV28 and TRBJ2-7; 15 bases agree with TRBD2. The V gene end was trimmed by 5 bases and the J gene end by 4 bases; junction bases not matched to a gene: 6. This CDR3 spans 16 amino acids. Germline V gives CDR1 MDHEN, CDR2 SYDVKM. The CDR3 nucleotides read TGTGCCAGCAGTATCCGGACTAGCGGGAGGGTGTACGAGCAGTACTTC. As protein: CASSIRTSGRVYEQYF. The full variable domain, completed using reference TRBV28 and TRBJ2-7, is DVKVTQSSRYLVKRTGEKVFLECVQDMDHENMFWYRQDPGLGLRLIYFSYDVKMKEKGDIPEGYSVSREKKERFSLILESASTNQTSMYLCASSIRTSGRVYEQYFGPGTRLTVT.

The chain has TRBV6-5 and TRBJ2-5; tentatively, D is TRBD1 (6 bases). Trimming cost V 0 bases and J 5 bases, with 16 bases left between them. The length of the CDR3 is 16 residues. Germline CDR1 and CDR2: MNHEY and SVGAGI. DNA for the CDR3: TGTGCCAGCAGTTACTCCCCGAGGGGGATACTGGAGACCCAGTACTTC. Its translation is CASSYSPRGILETQYF.

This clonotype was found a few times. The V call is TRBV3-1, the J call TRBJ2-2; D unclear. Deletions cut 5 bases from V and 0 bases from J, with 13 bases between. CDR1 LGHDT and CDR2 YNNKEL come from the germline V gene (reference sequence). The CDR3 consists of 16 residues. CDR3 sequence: CASSNADTANTGELFF. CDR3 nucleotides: TGTGCCAGCAGCAACGCGGATACCGCGAACACCGGGGAGCTGTTTTTT.